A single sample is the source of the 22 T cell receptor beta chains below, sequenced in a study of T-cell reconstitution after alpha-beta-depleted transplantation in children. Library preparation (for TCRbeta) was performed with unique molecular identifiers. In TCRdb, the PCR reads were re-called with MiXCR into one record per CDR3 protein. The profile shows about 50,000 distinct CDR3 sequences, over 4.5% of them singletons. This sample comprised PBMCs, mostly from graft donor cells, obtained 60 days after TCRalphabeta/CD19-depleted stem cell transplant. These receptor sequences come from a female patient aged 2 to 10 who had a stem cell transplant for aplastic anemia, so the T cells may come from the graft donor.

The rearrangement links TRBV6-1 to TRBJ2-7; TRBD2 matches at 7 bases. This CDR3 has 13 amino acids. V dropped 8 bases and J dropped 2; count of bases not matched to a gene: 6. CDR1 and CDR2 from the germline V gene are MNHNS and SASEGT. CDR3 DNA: TGTGCCAGCGGGGGGGACCGACCCTACGAGCAGTACTTC. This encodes CASGGDRPYEQYF.

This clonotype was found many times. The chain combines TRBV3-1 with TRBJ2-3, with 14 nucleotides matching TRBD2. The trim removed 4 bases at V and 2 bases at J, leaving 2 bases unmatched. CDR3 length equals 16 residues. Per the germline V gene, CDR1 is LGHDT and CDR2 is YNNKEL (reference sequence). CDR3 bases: TGTGCCAGCAGCCGGGGACTAGCGGGGGTCACAGATACGCAGTATTTT. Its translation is CASSRGLAGVTDTQYF.

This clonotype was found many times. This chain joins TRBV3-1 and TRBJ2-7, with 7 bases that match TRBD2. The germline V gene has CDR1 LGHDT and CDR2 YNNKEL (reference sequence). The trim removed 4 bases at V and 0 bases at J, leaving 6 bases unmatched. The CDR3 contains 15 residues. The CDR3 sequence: CASSPASGSSYEQYF. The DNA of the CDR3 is TGTGCCAGCAGCCCAGCTAGCGGTAGCTCCTACGAGCAGTACTTC.

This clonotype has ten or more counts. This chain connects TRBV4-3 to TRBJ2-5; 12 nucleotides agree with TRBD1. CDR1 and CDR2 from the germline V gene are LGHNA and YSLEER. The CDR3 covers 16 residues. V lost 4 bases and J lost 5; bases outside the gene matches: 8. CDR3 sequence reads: CASSPGQGAFRETQYF. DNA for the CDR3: TGCGCCAGCAGCCCGGGACAGGGGGCTTTTAGGGAGACCCAGTACTTC.

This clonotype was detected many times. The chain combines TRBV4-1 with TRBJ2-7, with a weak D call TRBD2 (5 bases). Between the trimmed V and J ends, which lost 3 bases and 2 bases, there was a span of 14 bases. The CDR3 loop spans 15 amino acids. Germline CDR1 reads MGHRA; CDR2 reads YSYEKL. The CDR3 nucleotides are TGCGCCAGCAGCCATTCCGAGGCGGGCACCTACGAGCAGTACTTC. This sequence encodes CASSHSEAGTYEQYF.

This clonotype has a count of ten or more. CDR3 sequence (DNA): TGTGCCATCAGTGACAATACCTACGAGCAGTACTTC. Encoded protein: CAISDNTYEQYF. This rearrangement joins TRBV10-3 to TRBJ2-7; no clear D. The CDR3 length is 12 residues. The V gene's germline CDR1 is ENHRY and CDR2 SYGVKD. Trimming removed 3 bases from V and 2 bases from J, with 5 bases in between.

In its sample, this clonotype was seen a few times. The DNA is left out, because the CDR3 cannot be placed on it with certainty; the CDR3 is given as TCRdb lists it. The CDR3: CASILDSSGNTIYF. This chain links TRBV28 with TRBJ1-3. Germline assignment: CDR1 MDHEN and CDR2 SYDVKM. Inclusive of both ends, the CDR3 amounts to 14 amino acids.

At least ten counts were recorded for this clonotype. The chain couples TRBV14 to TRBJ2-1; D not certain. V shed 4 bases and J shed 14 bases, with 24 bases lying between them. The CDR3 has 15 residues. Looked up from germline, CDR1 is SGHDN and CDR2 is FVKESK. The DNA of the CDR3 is TGTGCCAGCAGCCCCGGATCTGCGACGTTGTTAGGAAAGTTCTTC. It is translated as CASSPGSATLLGKFF.

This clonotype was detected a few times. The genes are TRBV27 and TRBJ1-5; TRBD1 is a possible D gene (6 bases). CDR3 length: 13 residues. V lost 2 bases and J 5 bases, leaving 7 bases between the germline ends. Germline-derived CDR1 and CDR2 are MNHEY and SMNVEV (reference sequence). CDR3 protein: CASSLHRDQPQHF. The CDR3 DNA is TGTGCCAGCAGTTTACACAGGGATCAGCCCCAGCATTTT.

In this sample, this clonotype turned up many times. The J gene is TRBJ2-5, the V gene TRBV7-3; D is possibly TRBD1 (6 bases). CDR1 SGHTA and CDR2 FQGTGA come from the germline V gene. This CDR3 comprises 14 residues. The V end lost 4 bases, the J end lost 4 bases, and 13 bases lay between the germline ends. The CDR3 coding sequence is TGTGCCAGCAGCTCGCAGGGGATCGGAGAGACCCAGTACTTC. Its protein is CASSSQGIGETQYF.

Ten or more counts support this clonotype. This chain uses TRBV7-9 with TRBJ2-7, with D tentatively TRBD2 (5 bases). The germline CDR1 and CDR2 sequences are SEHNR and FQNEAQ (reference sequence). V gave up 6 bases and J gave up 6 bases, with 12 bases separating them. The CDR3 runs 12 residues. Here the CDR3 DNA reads TGTGCCAGCAGACTAGACCCGGGCGAGCAGTACTTC. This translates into CASRLDPGEQYF.

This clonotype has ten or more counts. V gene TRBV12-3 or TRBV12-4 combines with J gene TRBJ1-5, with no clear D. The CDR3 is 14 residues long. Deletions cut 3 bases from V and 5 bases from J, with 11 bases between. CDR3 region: CASSFGVRDQPQHF. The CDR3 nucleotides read TGTGCCAGCAGTTTCGGGGTTAGGGATCAGCCCCAGCATTTT.

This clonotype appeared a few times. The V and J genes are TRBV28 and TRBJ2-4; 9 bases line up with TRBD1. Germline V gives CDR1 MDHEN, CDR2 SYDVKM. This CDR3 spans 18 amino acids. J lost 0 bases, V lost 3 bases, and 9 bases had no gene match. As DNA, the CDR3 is TGTGCCAGCAGTTTCCCGCAACAGGGGGCCCTAGCCAAAAACATTCAGTACTTC. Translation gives CASSFPQQGALAKNIQYF.

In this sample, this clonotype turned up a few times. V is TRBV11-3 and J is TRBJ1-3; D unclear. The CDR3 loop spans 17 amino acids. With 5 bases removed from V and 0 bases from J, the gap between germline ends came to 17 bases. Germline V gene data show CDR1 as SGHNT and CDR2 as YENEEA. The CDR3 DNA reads TGTGCCAGCAGCCCCCCTGGCAGGCTTGGCTCTGGAAACACCATATATTTT. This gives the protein CASSPPGRLGSGNTIYF.

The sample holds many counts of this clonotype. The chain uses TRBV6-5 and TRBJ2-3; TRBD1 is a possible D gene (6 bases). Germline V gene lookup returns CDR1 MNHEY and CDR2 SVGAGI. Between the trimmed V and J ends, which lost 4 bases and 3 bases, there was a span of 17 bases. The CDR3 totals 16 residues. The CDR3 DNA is TGTGCCAGCAGTTGGACACCGGGGCAGGGGACAGATACGCAGTATTTT. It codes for CASSWTPGQGTDTQYF.

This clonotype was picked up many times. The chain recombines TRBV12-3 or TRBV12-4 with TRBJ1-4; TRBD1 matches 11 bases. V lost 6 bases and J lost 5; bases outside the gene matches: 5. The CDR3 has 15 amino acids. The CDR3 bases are TGTGCCAGCAGGTGGACAGGGGGCCCGAATGAAAAACTGTTTTTT. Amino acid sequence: CASRWTGGPNEKLFF.

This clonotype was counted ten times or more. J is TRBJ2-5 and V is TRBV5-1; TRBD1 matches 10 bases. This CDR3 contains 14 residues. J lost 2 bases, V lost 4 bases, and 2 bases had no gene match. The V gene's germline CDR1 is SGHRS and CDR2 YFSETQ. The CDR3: CASSRDRGQETQYF. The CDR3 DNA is TGCGCCAGCAGCCGGGACAGGGGACAAGAGACCCAGTACTTC.

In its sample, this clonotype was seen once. DNA for the CDR3: TGCGCCAGCAGCTGGGCTTACGTGGGGGAGACCCAGTACTTC. Translated: CASSWAYVGETQYF. The chain links TRBV5-1 to TRBJ2-5; no firm D call. This CDR3 has 14 residues. Germline loops: CDR1 SGHRS, CDR2 YFSETQ. V was shortened by 3 bases and J by 5 bases, with 14 bases between the two germline ends.

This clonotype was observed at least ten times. The CDR3 DNA sequence: TGTGCCAGCAGTTACTCGAGTTTGGCCCAAGCGGGAGGGGTCCAAGAGACCCAGTACTTC. Its protein is CASSYSSLAQAGGVQETQYF. V usage is TRBV6-5 and J usage is TRBJ2-5, with 10 bases aligning to TRBD2. The germline CDR1 and CDR2 sequences are MNHEY and SVGAGI. V was pared by 0 bases and J by 1 base, with 14 bases of the junction left unmatched. The CDR3 runs 20 residues.

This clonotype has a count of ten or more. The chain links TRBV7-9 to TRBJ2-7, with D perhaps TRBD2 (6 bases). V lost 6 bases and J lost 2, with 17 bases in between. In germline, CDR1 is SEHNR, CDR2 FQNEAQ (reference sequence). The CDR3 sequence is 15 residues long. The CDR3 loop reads CASSLHRDSTYEQYF. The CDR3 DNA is TGTGCCAGCAGTTTACATAGGGACTCAACCTACGAGCAGTACTTC.

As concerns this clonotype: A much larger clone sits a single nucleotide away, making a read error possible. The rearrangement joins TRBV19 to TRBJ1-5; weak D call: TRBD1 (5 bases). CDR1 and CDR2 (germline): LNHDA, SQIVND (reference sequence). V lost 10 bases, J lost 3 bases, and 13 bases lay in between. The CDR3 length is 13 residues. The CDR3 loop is CATGTGFNQPQHF. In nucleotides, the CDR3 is TGTGCCACCGGCACAGGTTTCAATCAGCCCCAGCATTTT.

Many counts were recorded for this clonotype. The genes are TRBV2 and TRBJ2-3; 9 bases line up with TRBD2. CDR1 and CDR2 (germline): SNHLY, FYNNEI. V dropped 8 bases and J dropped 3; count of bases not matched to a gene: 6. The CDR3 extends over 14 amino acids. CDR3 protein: CASPLAGKTDTQYF. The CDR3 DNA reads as TGTGCCAGCCCCCTAGCGGGGAAGACAGATACGCAGTATTTT.